This passage covers 4 T cell receptor beta chains from one sample sequenced in a study of cytomegalovirus exposure and HLA in healthy donors. PCR primers comprised 60 Vbeta and 13 Jbeta primers. Sequencing used immunoSEQ multiplex PCR; TCRdb keeps in-frame clones, though not all of them. The sample contains about 140,000 clones, around 75% of which appear only once. The material sequenced was PBMCs. The receptors derive from a woman aged 40 to 55 in good health and CMV-seronegative.

This chain links TRBV6-5 with TRBJ1-6; D is possibly TRBD1 (5 bases). The CDR3 is made up of 14 amino acids. The V and J ends lost 2 bases and 8 bases respectively, with 10 bases between them. From germline, CDR1 is MNHEY and CDR2 SVGAGI. CDR3 in amino acids: CASSYRGRDSPLHF. CDR3 DNA sequence: TGTGCCAGCAGTTACAGGGGCAGGGATTCACCCCTCCACTTT.

The V gene is TRBV5-1, the J gene TRBJ2-7; TRBD2 agrees at 8 bases. The CDR3 extends over 17 amino acids. The germline V gene has CDR1 SGHRS and CDR2 YFSETQ. The V gene end was trimmed by 0 bases and the J gene end by 0 bases; junction bases not matched to a gene: 8. DNA of the CDR3: TGCGCCAGCAGCTTGGCTCTCGGGGGGGCCAGCTCCTACGAGCAGTACTTC. Its translation: CASSLALGGASSYEQYF.

The rearrangement links TRBV7-2 to TRBJ2-1; possibly TRBD2 for D (5 bases). In germline, CDR1 is SGHTA, CDR2 FQGNSA. Trimming cost V 8 bases and J 4 bases, with 18 bases left between them. This CDR3 comprises 15 residues. CDR3 region: CASSNGRLPYNEQFF. The CDR3 DNA reads TGTGCCAGCTCGAATGGGCGACTACCTTACAATGAGCAGTTCTTC.

This chain connects TRBV19 to TRBJ2-2; 9 bases align to TRBD1. CDR3 length: 19 residues. The junction had 18 bases not matched to a gene; V was cut back by 10 bases and J by 0 bases. Per the germline V gene, CDR1 is LNHDA and CDR2 is SQIVND (reference sequence). This CDR3 is CATPKRGTGILTNTGELFF. Here the CDR3 DNA reads TGTGCCACCCCAAAGAGGGGGACAGGGATCCTAACGAACACCGGGGAGCTGTTTTTT.